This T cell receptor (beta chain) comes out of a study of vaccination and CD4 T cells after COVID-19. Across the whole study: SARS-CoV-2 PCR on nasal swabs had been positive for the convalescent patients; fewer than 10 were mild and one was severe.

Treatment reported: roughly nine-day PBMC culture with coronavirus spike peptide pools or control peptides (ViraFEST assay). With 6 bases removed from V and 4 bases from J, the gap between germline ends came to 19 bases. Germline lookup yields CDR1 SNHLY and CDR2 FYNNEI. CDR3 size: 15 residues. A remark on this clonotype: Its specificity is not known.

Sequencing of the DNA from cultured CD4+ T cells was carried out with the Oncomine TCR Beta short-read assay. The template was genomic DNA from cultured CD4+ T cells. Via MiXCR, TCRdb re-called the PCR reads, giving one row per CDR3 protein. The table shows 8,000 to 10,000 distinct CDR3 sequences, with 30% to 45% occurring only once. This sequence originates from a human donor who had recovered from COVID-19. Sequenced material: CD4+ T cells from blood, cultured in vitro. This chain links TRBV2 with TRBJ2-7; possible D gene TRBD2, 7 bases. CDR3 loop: CASRLEGGGQYEQYF. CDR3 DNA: TGTGCCAGCAGACTCGAGGGAGGGGGGCAGTACGAGCAGTACTTC.